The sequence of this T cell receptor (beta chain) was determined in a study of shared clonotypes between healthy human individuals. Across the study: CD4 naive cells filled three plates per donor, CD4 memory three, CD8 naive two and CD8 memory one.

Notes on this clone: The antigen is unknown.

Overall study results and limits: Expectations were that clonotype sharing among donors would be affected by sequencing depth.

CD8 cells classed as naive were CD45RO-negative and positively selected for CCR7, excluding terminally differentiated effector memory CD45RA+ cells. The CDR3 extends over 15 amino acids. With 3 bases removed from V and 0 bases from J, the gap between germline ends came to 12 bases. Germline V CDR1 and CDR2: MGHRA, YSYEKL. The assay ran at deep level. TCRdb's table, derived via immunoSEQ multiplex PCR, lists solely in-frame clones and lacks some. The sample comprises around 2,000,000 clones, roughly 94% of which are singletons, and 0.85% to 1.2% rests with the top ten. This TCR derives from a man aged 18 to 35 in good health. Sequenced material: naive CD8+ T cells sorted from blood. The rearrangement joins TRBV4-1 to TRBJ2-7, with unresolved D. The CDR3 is CASSQVPHGSYEQYF. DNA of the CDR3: TGCGCCAGCAGCCAGGTGCCCCACGGCTCCTACGAGCAGTACTTC.